Listed here are 14 T cell receptor beta chains from one sample, sequenced in a study of control samples from healthy donors and cancer patients. Repertoires were generated with immunoSEQ multiplex PCR, while TCRdb's copy carries only in-frame clones and drops some. Of approximately 140,000 clones in the sample, under 95% were seen once. Sequenced: blood. These receptors all stem from a man between 35 and 55 years old in good health.

CDR3 loop: CASSYGGYYGYTF. CDR3 nucleotides: TGTGCCAGCAGTTACGGGGGATACTATGGCTACACCTTC. The J gene is TRBJ1-2, the V gene TRBV6-2 or TRBV6-3, with D possibly TRBD1 on 5 matching bases. Germline CDR1 MNHEY, CDR2 SVGEGT. CDR3 length: 13 amino acids. With 2 bases removed from V and 3 bases from J, the gap between germline ends came to 7 bases.

The chain employs TRBV5-1 and TRBJ2-7; 9 bases agree with TRBD1. Per germline, CDR1 SGHRS and CDR2 YFSETQ. The CDR3 sequence is 14 residues long. Germline trimming cut 5 bases from V and 3 bases from J; bases unmatched to any gene: 6. DNA for the CDR3: TGCGCCAGCAGACAGGGACAGGGAAGCTACGAGCAGTACTTC. Protein sequence: CASRQGQGSYEQYF.

This chain links TRBV9 with TRBJ2-7; D is undetermined. Trimming took 0 bases from V and 0 from J, leaving 10 bases between them. The CDR3 is 15 amino acids. Germline values: CDR1 SGDLS, CDR2 YYNGEE. The CDR3 sequence is CASSVDSSSSYEQYF. The CDR3 nucleotides are TGTGCCAGCAGCGTAGATTCCAGTAGCTCCTACGAGCAGTACTTC.

This clone has just one count. The chain uses TRBV7-9 and TRBJ1-4; TRBD1 might be the D (6 bases). The length of the CDR3 is 14 residues. The V and J ends lost 5 bases and 3 bases respectively, with 10 bases between them. CDR1 SEHNR and CDR2 FQNEAQ come from the germline V gene (reference sequence). CDR3 DNA: TGTGCCAGCAGCCCATGGGGGCCTAATGAAAAACTGTTTTTT. Translated: CASSPWGPNEKLFF.

This clone occurred once. The chain is built from TRBV30 and TRBJ2-7; 8 bases are shared with TRBD1. Unmatched junction bases numbered 4, after V lost 4 bases and J lost 2 bases. Germline CDR1 and CDR2: GTSNPN and SVGIG (reference sequence). The CDR3 length is 13 residues. For the CDR3, the DNA is TGTGCCTGGATGGGACAGGCGACCTACGAGCAGTACTTC. Residues: CAWMGQATYEQYF.

This sequence joins TRBV15 and TRBJ2-2, with TRBD2 matching 9 bases. The V segment lost 2 bases and the J segment 6 bases; nucleotides outside the gene matches: 7. CDR3 length equals 16 residues. From germline, CDR1 is LNHNV and CDR2 YYDKDF (reference sequence). CDR3 residues: CATSRPAGGVAGELFF. The CDR3 region has the DNA TGTGCCACCAGCAGACCAGCGGGGGGCGTCGCCGGGGAGCTGTTTTTT.

This clone was picked up a small number of times. The chain joins TRBV5-6 to TRBJ1-6, with a possible D match to TRBD1 (5 bases). The CDR3 is 14 residues long. V was cut by 0 bases and J by 7 bases, with 8 bases left in between. CDR1 is SGHDT, CDR2 YYEEEE, per germline. The CDR3 coding sequence is TGTGCCAGCAGCTTGGACAGGTTAAATTCACCCCTCCACTTT. Its protein is CASSLDRLNSPLHF.

CDR3 sequence reads: CASNPTGANSPLHF. The CDR3 region has the DNA TGCGCCAGCAACCCTACCGGGGCCAATTCACCCCTCCACTTT. The gene calls are TRBV4-1 and TRBJ1-6, with D perhaps TRBD1 (5 bases). This CDR3 region has 14 residues. Germline V gives CDR1 MGHRA, CDR2 YSYEKL. V was trimmed by 7 bases and J by 7 bases, leaving 14 bases between them.

V gene TRBV5-1 combines with J gene TRBJ2-1, with 8 bases aligning to TRBD1. Trimming cost V 5 bases and J 1 base; bases outside gene matches: 5. The CDR3 runs to 15 residues. Germline V gene data show CDR1 as SGHRS and CDR2 as YFSETQ. In nucleotides, the CDR3 is TGCGCCAGCAGTCAGGGACAGGTTTCCTACAATGAGCAGTTCTTC. It translates to CASSQGQVSYNEQFF.

Points on this clone: The identical CDR3 is also encoded by other nucleotide sequences in the sample. V gene TRBV6-5 combines with J gene TRBJ2-7; maybe TRBD2 (6 bases). The CDR3 is 14 amino acids. Germline lookup yields CDR1 MNHEY and CDR2 SVGAGI. V was shortened by 5 bases and J by 1 base, with 12 bases between the two germline ends. This CDR3 is CASSPGGRSYEQYF. DNA for the CDR3: TGTGCCAGCAGTCCTGGGGGGAGGTCCTACGAGCAGTACTTC.

The rearrangement joins TRBV7-2 to TRBJ2-5; tentatively, D is TRBD1 (5 bases). The germline V and J ends were trimmed by 3 bases and 2 bases, with 13 bases remaining between them. CDR3 length equals 15 residues. Germline CDR1 SGHTA, CDR2 FQGNSA. CDR3 residues: CASSLGYTGQETQYF. DNA of the CDR3: TGTGCCAGCAGCTTGGGATATACAGGACAAGAGACCCAGTACTTC. The full variable domain, completed using reference TRBV7-2 and TRBJ2-5, is GAGVSQSPSNKVTEKGKDVELRCDPISGHTALYWYRQSLGQGLEFLIYFQGNSAPDKSGLPSDRFSAERTGGSVSTLTIQRTQQEDSAVYLCASSLGYTGQETQYFGPGTRLLVL.

The J gene is TRBJ2-5, the V gene TRBV3-1 (or the pseudogene TRBV3-2), with 9 positions matching TRBD2. The CDR3 is 15 residues long. Trimming removed 2 bases from V and 5 bases from J; junction bases left unmatched: 6. Germline V gene lookup returns CDR1 LGHDT and CDR2 YNNKEL (reference sequence). This CDR3 is CASSQPTSGSETQYF. The CDR3, as DNA: TGTGCCAGCAGCCAACCGACTAGCGGTTCTGAGACCCAGTACTTC.

The V and J genes are TRBV6-5 and TRBJ2-5; TRBD2 might be the D (5 bases). The CDR3 loop spans 14 amino acids. The V end lost 6 bases, the J end lost 7 bases, and 18 bases lay between the germline ends. Germline lookup yields CDR1 MNHEY and CDR2 SVGAGI. The CDR3 DNA reads TGTGCCAGCAGGCGAGATAGCGCTCCGGCGACCCAGTACTTC. This sequence encodes CASRRDSAPATQYF.

J is TRBJ2-2 and V is TRBV10-1; 8 nucleotides align to TRBD1. Trimming at V came to 0 bases and at J to 6 bases, leaving 0 bases not matched to a gene. Germline V gene lookup returns CDR1 WNHNN and CDR2 SYGVQD (reference sequence). The CDR3 loop spans 14 amino acids. CDR3 amino acids: CASSESQGAGELFF. As DNA, the CDR3 is TGCGCCAGCAGTGAGTCACAGGGGGCCGGGGAGCTGTTTTTT.